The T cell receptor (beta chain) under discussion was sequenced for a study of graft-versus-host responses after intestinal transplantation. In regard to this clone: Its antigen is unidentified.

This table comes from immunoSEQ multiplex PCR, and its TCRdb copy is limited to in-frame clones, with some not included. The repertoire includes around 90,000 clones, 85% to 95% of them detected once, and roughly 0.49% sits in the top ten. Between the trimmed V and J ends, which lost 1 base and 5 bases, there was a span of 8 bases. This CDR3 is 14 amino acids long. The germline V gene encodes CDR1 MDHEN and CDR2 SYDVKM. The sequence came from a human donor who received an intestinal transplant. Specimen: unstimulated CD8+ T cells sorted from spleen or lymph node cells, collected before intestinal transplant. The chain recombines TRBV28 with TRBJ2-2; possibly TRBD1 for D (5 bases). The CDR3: CASSLSRTTGELFF. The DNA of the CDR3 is TGTGCCAGCAGTTTATCAAGGACAACCGGGGAGCTGTTTTTT.